This T cell receptor beta chain was recorded in a study of early T cells in non-severe SARS-CoV-2 infection. From germline, CDR1 is ENHRY and CDR2 SYGVKD. Deletions cut 6 bases from V and 4 bases from J, with 10 bases between. This CDR3 region has 12 residues. There are many counts of this clonotype. MiXCR, applied by TCRdb to the 5' RACE reads, yields one record per CDR3 protein. The repertoire holds 90,000 to 120,000 distinct CDR3 sequences, with approximately 10% as singletons. This TCR came from an adult who was a healthcare worker with PCR-confirmed SARS-CoV-2 infection or an uninfected control (not recorded which). Sequencing used whole blood. V is TRBV10-3 and J is TRBJ2-7; unclear D gene. This CDR3 is CAISKTVYEQYF. The DNA for the CDR3 is TGTGCCATCAGCAAAACAGTTTACGAGCAGTACTTC.